These 28 T cell receptor beta chains came from one sample sequenced in a study of cytomegalovirus exposure and HLA in healthy donors. Primers included in the PCR were 60 Vbeta and 13 Jbeta primers. TCRdb's copy holds only in-frame clones and misses some; the assay was immunoSEQ multiplex PCR. The repertoire consists of 95,000 to 150,000 clones, with roughly 80% occurring once and the leading ten covering 2% to 2.5%. Material for sequencing was PBMCs. The receptors originated from a man in his thirties or forties in good health and CMV-seronegative.

This chain links TRBV28 with TRBJ1-5, with 8 bases identical to TRBD1. Trimming at V came to 6 bases and at J to 0 bases, leaving 10 bases not matched to a gene. CDR3 length: 17 amino acids. Germline CDR1 reads MDHEN; CDR2 reads SYDVKM. For the CDR3, the DNA is TGTGCCAGCAGGATTAGACAGGGGAAATATAGCAATCAGCCCCAGCATTTT. Encoded protein: CASRIRQGKYSNQPQHF.

The V call is TRBV7-2, the J call TRBJ1-3; tentatively, D is TRBD1 (6 bases). The CDR3 consists of 18 residues. The V gene's germline CDR1 is SGHTA and CDR2 FQGNSA. V lost 5 bases, J lost 0 bases, and 20 bases lay in between. This CDR3 is CASSPLPGHLLSGNTIYF. The CDR3 DNA follows: TGTGCCAGCAGCCCCCTCCCGGGACACCTCCTCTCTGGAAACACCATATATTTT.

The V call is TRBV15, the J call TRBJ2-7; D uncertain. The CDR3 covers 12 residues. The germline V and J ends were trimmed by 0 bases and 6 bases, with 6 bases remaining between them. Germline values: CDR1 LNHNV, CDR2 YYDKDF (reference sequence). CDR3 in DNA: TGTGCCACCAGCAGAGACTCCGGCGAGCAGTACTTC. Its protein is CATSRDSGEQYF.

The J gene is TRBJ2-7, the V gene TRBV21-1; no check of the table's D call, TRBD1, against the DNA was made. TRBV21-1 is shown as a pseudogene. This CDR3 has 16 residues. CDR3 nucleotides: TGTGCCAGCAGCAGAGGGGGACCCAATGGGGCCTACGAGCAGTACTTC. Protein product: CASSRGGPNGAYEQYF.

This sequence joins TRBV10-3 and TRBJ2-7, with a possible D match to TRBD1 (5 bases). Germline CDR1 is ENHRY and CDR2 is SYGVKD. V was pared by 3 bases and J by 2 bases, with 8 bases between. The CDR3 length is 13 residues. This CDR3 is CAISEGDTYEQYF. CDR3 nucleotide sequence: TGTGCCATCAGTGAAGGGGATACCTACGAGCAGTACTTC.

V is TRBV4-2 and J is TRBJ2-1; a weak D match, TRBD2 (6 bases). The CDR3 totals 20 residues. CDR1 and CDR2 (germline): LGHNA, YNFKEQ. Trimming cost V 1 base and J 0 bases, with 22 bases left between them. The CDR3 coding sequence is TGTGCCAGCAGCCAAGGCTTCTCCGGGGGTACCTTGAGCTCCTACAATGAGCAGTTCTTC. Amino acid sequence: CASSQGFSGGTLSSYNEQFF.

The CDR3 region is CASSSHHRVSYEQYF. The CDR3 bases are TGTGCCAGCAGTTCCCATCACAGGGTTTCCTACGAGCAGTACTTC. The V gene is TRBV28, the J gene TRBJ2-7, with a weak D call TRBD1 (6 bases). V lost 4 bases, J lost 1 base, and 14 bases lay in between. The CDR3 sequence is 15 residues long. Germline assignment: CDR1 MDHEN and CDR2 SYDVKM.

This clone showed up just a few times. In nucleotides, the CDR3 is TGTGCCAGCAGCTTGGGTTCTCGGGCAGGGGCGACAGGCTACACCTTC. Translation: CASSLGSRAGATGYTF. This chain uses TRBV5-8 with TRBJ1-2, with D possibly TRBD1 on 6 matching bases. The germline V and J ends were trimmed by 0 bases and 8 bases, with 20 bases remaining between them. The germline gives CDR1 SGHTS, CDR2 YDEGEE. CDR3 length: 16 amino acids.

The V call is TRBV5-1, the J call TRBJ2-1; TRBD2 matches 7 bases. The CDR3 length is 15 residues. Germline V CDR1 and CDR2: SGHRS, YFSETQ. J gave up 5 bases and V 0 bases, and 5 bases lay outside the gene matches. CDR3 bases: TGCGCCAGCAGCTTGGGTCCTAGCGGCCACAATGAGCAGTTCTTC. Residues: CASSLGPSGHNEQFF.

The rearrangement joins TRBV4-1 to TRBJ2-2; 8 bases align to TRBD1. The ends lost 4 bases at V and 12 bases at J; junction bases unmatched: 10. The CDR3 is made up of 14 amino acids. Germline V gene sequence: CDR1 MGHRA, CDR2 YSYEKL. The CDR3 DNA reads as TGCGCCAGCAGCCCCGGACAGGGTGTAATGAAGCTGTTTTTT. Translating gives CASSPGQGVMKLFF.

V and J are TRBV5-1 and TRBJ1-2, with D perhaps TRBD1 (5 bases). CDR3 length equals 12 residues. Trimming stripped 3 bases from V and 5 bases from J, with 8 bases between. From germline, CDR1 is SGHRS and CDR2 YFSETQ. The DNA for the CDR3 is TGCGCCAGCAGCTCCCCAGGGTATGGCTACACCTTC. Translation gives CASSSPGYGYTF.

This clone has more than one count but fewer than ten. The chain uses TRBV10-1 and TRBJ2-2, with TRBD1 matching 7 bases. This CDR3 region has 14 residues. CDR1 and CDR2 from the germline V gene are WNHNN and SYGVQD (reference sequence). The trim removed 6 bases at V and 5 bases at J, leaving 6 bases unmatched. The CDR3 spells CASRKGAETGELFF. CDR3 nucleotides: TGCGCCAGCAGGAAGGGGGCAGAAACCGGGGAGCTGTTTTTT.

This clone appeared a single time. The chain couples TRBV27 to TRBJ1-2; D possibly corresponds to TRBD1 (6 bases). The CDR3 is 13 amino acids. Per the germline V gene, CDR1 is MNHEY and CDR2 is SMNVEV (reference sequence). The V and J ends lost 5 bases and 1 base respectively, with 8 bases between them. CDR3 DNA: TGTGCCAGCAGTAGGGACAATAACTATGGCTACACCTTC. Its translation is CASSRDNNYGYTF.

The chain couples TRBV15 to TRBJ2-2; D perhaps matches TRBD2 (6 bases). Germline V lookup: CDR1 LNHNV, CDR2 YYDKDF (reference sequence). The CDR3 runs to 18 residues. Trimming stripped 1 base from V and 0 bases from J, with 15 bases between. CDR3: CATSRVWGGRTNTGELFF. In nucleotides, the CDR3 is TGTGCCACCAGCAGAGTTTGGGGAGGACGGACGAACACCGGGGAGCTGTTTTTT.

This clone was recorded once. DNA of the CDR3: TGTGCCAGCCGATTGGAGGGCAGGGATGGCTACACCTTC. The encoded protein is CASRLEGRDGYTF. V usage is TRBV6-5 and J usage is TRBJ1-2, with a weak D call TRBD1 (5 bases). V shed 8 bases and J shed 6 bases, with 16 bases lying between them. This CDR3 is 13 amino acids long. Germline V gene data show CDR1 as MNHEY and CDR2 as SVGAGI.

V usage is TRBV10-1 and J usage is TRBJ1-5; D remains unclear. Germline-derived CDR1 and CDR2 are WNHNN and SYGVQD (reference sequence). Between the trimmed V and J ends, which lost 1 base and 4 bases, there was a span of 5 bases. CDR3 size: 13 residues. The CDR3 sequence is CASSEYLNQPQHF. CDR3 DNA sequence: TGCGCCAGCAGTGAGTATCTGAATCAGCCCCAGCATTTT.

This clone was observed a few times. The chain links TRBV5-1 to TRBJ1-6; D remains unclear. V was trimmed by 7 bases and J by 9 bases, leaving 17 bases between them. This CDR3 contains 14 residues. The germline CDR1 and CDR2 sequences are SGHRS and YFSETQ. CDR3 sequence: CASCSGSDISPLHF. Written as DNA, the CDR3 is TGCGCCAGCTGCAGCGGGTCGGATATTTCACCCCTCCACTTT.

The V gene is TRBV19, the J gene TRBJ1-2, with TRBD1 matching over 7 bases. The CDR3 sequence is 13 residues long. V shed 3 bases, J shed 8 bases, and the junction held 6 bases outside the gene matches. Germline V gene sequence: CDR1 LNHDA, CDR2 SQIVND (reference sequence). The CDR3 here is CASSMEGASGYTF. As DNA, the CDR3 is TGTGCCAGTAGTATGGAGGGGGCGAGCGGCTACACCTTC.

The table lists this clone with a few counts. The chain has TRBV6-5 and TRBJ2-2; 13 bases line up with TRBD2. The CDR3 contains 14 residues. V gave up 5 bases and J gave up 6 bases; unmatched junction bases: 0. Germline V lookup: CDR1 MNHEY, CDR2 SVGAGI. CDR3 coding DNA: TGTGCCAGCAGTACTAGCGGGGGGGCCGGGGAGCTGTTTTTT. Amino acids: CASSTSGGAGELFF.

V is TRBV4-1 and J is TRBJ2-7; TRBD2 matches 8 bases. V shed 1 base and J 4 bases; nucleotides not matched to a gene: 9. The CDR3 is 16 residues long. Per germline, CDR1 MGHRA and CDR2 YSYEKL. CDR3 coding DNA: TGCGCCAGCAGCCAAGTGTCGGAGCGGGGGAGGTACGAGCAGTACTTC. It yields the protein CASSQVSERGRYEQYF.

In this sample, this clone turned up once. The chain uses TRBV6-5 and TRBJ1-1; D is uncertain. V was shortened by 2 bases and J by 8 bases, with 15 bases between the two germline ends. Germline loops: CDR1 MNHEY, CDR2 SVGAGI. The CDR3 has 14 residues. The CDR3 here is CASSYDATTGEAFF. The CDR3 DNA follows: TGTGCCAGCAGTTACGACGCAACGACTGGGGAAGCTTTCTTT.

The chain is built from TRBV5-5 and TRBJ1-5, with D possibly TRBD1 on 6 matching bases. V gave up 1 base and J gave up 2 bases, with 10 bases separating them. This CDR3 comprises 15 residues. CDR1 and CDR2 from the germline V gene are SGHKS and YYEKEE (reference sequence). The chain's CDR3 is CASSLLGGGNQPQHF. The CDR3 DNA reads as TGTGCCAGCAGCTTGTTAGGGGGGGGCAATCAGCCCCAGCATTTT.

The rearrangement uses TRBV5-1 and TRBJ1-1, with 7 positions matching TRBD1. Germline V CDR1 and CDR2: SGHRS, YFSETQ. The CDR3 totals 17 residues. The junction had 16 bases not matched to a gene; V was cut back by 7 bases and J by 1 base. CDR3 amino acids: CASWVLGQGVGNTEAFF. The CDR3 DNA reads TGCGCCAGCTGGGTCCTGGGCCAGGGGGTAGGGAACACTGAAGCTTTCTTT.

V and J are TRBV5-1 and TRBJ2-3, with 9 positions matching TRBD2. With V trimmed by 6 bases and J by 0 bases, 2 bases remained unmatched. Germline-derived CDR1 and CDR2 are SGHRS and YFSETQ. The CDR3 is made up of 14 amino acids. The CDR3 sequence: CASTSGTSTDTQYF. CDR3 nucleotide sequence: TGCGCCAGCACTAGCGGGACTAGCACAGATACGCAGTATTTT.

V gene TRBV6-5 combines with J gene TRBJ1-1; D is possibly TRBD1 (5 bases). The germline V gene has CDR1 MNHEY and CDR2 SVGAGI. The CDR3 sequence is 16 residues long. V lost 4 bases and J 7 bases, leaving 22 bases between the germline ends. The CDR3 nucleotides read TGTGCCAGCAGTTTTTGGGGGGAGATCGGGATCGGTGAAGCTTTCTTT. Translation: CASSFWGEIGIGEAFF.

This clone was detected only a few times. An end of the junction differs from the germline gene, which may be a read error. The chain uses TRBV9 and TRBJ2-6; 9 bases are a match to TRBD1. The length of the CDR3 is 18 residues. Looked up from germline, CDR1 is SGDLS and CDR2 is YYNGEE. CDR3 sequence (DNA): TGTGCCAGCAGCCCAGACCGGGACAGGGTATCTGGGGCCAACGGCCTGACTTTC. This encodes CASSPDRDRVSGANGLTF.

The chain links TRBV19 to TRBJ1-5; D unresolved. The CDR3 totals 15 residues. Germline lookup yields CDR1 LNHDA and CDR2 SQIVND (reference sequence). Trimming took off 0 bases at V and 7 bases at J, with 13 bases between the two ends. The CDR3, as DNA: TGTGCCAGTAGTATAGATCCGACGGGCGGGCAGCCCCAGCATTTT. This gives the protein CASSIDPTGGQPQHF.

This clone was found a few times. The chain has TRBV9 and TRBJ2-4; no reliable D call. Germline values: CDR1 SGDLS, CDR2 YYNGEE. Trimming took 4 bases from V and 0 from J, leaving 14 bases between them. The CDR3 totals 16 residues. The CDR3 loop reads CASSPEFRLAKNIQYF. The CDR3 bases are TGTGCCAGCAGCCCTGAGTTCCGCCTAGCCAAAAACATTCAGTACTTC.